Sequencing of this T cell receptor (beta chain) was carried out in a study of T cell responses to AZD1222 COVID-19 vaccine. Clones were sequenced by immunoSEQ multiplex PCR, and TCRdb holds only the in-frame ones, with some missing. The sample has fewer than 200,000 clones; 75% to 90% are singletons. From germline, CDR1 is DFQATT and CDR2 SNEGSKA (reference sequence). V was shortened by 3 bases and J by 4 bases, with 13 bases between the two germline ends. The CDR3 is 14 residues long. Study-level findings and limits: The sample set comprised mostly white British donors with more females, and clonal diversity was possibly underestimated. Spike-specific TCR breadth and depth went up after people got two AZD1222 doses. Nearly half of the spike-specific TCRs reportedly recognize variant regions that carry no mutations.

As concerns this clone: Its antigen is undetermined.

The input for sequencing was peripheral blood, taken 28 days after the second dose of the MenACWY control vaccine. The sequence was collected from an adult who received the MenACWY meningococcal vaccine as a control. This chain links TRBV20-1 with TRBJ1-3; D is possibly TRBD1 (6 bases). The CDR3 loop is CSASGGGSGNTIYF. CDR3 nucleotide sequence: TGCAGTGCTAGTGGTGGGGGCTCGGGAAACACCATATATTTT.